This TCR beta chain originates from a study of response to subunit inactivated influenza vaccine. Study findings and constraints: It was the authors' suggestion that each seasonal influenza vaccination recruits few new T cells.

This clonotype was seen more than once but under ten times. Its antigen is not identified. TCRdb re-derived calls from the RT-PCR reads in MiXCR, one entry per CDR3 protein. The sample has about 500,000 distinct CDR3 sequences; 16% are singletons. CDR3 size: 12 residues. Germline V gives CDR1 MNHEY, CDR2 SMNVEV (reference sequence). The V end lost 6 bases, the J end lost 3 bases, and 8 bases lay between the germline ends. The V call is TRBV27, the J call TRBJ2-5; D gene ambiguous. The sequence derives from a man aged 45 to 75 who received an inactivated influenza vaccine. Source: CD4+ T cells sorted from PBMCs, taken 23 months after vaccination. The CDR3 spells CASSRPKETQYF. The CDR3 nucleotides read TGTGCCAGCAGCCGGCCCAAAGAGACCCAGTACTTC.